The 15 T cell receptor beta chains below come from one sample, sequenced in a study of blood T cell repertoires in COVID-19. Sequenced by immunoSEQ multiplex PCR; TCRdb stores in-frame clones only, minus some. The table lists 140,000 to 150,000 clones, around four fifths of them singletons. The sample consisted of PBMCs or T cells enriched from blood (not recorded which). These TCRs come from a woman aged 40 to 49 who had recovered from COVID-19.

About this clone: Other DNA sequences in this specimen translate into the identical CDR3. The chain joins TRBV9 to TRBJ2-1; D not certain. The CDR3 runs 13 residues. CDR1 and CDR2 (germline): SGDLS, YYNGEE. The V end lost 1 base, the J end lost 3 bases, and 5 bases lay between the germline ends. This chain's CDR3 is CASSVTDYNEQFF. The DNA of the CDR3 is TGTGCCAGCAGCGTAACTGACTACAATGAGCAGTTCTTC.

CDR3 sequence (DNA): TGCGCCAGCAGCTTGGCGGAGGGGGCCCATGGCTACACCTTC. Its protein is CASSLAEGAHGYTF. V and J are TRBV5-1 and TRBJ1-2; 7 positions agree with TRBD1. Germline CDR1 is SGHRS and CDR2 is YFSETQ. This CDR3 is built from 14 residues. J lost 6 bases, V lost 0 bases, and 5 bases had no gene match.

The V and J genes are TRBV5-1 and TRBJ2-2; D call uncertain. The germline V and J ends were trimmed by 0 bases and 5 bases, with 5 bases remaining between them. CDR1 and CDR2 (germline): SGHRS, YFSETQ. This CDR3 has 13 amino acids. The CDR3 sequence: CASSLGQTGELFF. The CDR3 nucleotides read TGCGCCAGCAGCTTGGGGCAAACCGGGGAGCTGTTTTTT. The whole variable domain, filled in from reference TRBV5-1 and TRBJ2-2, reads KAGVTQTPRYLIKTRGQQVTLSCSPISGHRSVSWYQQTPGQGLQFLFEYFSETQRNKGNFPGRFSGRQFSNSRSEMNVSTLELGDSALYLCASSLGQTGELFFGEGSRLTVL.

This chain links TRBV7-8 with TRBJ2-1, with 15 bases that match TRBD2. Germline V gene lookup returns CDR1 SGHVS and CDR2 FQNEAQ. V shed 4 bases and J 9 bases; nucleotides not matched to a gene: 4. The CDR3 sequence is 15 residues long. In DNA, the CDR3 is TGTGCCAGCAGCTCCGGGACTAGCGGGGGGTTTGAGCAGTTCTTC. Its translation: CASSSGTSGGFEQFF.

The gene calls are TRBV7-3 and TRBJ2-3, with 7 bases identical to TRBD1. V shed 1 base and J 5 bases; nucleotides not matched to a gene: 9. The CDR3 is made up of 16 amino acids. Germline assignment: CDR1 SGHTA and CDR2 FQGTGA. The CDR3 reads CASSLKLDRIQDTQYF. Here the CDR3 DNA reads TGTGCCAGCAGCTTAAAATTGGACAGGATACAAGATACGCAGTATTTT.

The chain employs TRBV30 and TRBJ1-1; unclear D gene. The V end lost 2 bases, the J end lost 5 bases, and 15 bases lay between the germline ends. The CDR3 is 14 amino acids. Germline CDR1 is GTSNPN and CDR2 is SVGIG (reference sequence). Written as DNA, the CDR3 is TGTGCCTGGAGTATGAGGGATTTCGAGACTGAAGCTTTCTTT. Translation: CAWSMRDFETEAFF.

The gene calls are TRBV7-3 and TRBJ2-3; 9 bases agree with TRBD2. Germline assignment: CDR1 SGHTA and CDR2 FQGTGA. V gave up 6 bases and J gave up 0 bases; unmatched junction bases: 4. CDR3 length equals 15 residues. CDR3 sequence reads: CASRAGTSSTDTQYF. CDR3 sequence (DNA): TGTGCCAGCAGGGCCGGGACTAGCAGCACAGATACGCAGTATTTT.

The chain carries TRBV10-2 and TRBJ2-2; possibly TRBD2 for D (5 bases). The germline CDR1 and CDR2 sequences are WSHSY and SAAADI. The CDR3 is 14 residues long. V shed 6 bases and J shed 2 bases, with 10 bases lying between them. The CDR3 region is CASRDWGNTGELFF. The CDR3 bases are TGCGCCAGCAGGGACTGGGGAAACACCGGGGAGCTGTTTTTT.

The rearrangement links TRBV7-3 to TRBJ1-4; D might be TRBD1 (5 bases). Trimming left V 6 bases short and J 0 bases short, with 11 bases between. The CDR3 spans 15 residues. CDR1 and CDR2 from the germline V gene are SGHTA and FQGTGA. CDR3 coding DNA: TGTGCCAGCAGAGCGACGGGGGCAACTAATGAAAAACTGTTTTTT. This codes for CASRATGATNEKLFF.

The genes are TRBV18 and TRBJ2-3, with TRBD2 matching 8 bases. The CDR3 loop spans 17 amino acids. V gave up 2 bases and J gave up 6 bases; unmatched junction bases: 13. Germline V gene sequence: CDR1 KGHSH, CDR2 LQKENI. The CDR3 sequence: CASSPTQGLESPDTQYF. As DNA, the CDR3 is TGTGCCAGCTCACCAACGCAGGGACTAGAGAGTCCCGATACGCAGTATTTT.

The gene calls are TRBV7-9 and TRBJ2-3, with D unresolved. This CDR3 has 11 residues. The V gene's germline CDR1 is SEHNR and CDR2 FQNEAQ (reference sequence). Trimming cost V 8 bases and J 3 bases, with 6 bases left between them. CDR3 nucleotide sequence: TGTGCCAGCCTTTATACAGATACGCAGTATTTT. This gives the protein CASLYTDTQYF.

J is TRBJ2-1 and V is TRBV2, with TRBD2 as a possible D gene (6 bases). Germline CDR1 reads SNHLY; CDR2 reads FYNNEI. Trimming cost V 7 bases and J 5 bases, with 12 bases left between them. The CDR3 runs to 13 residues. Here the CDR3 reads CASNSGDHNEQFF. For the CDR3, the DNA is TGTGCCAGCAATAGCGGAGACCACAATGAGCAGTTCTTC.

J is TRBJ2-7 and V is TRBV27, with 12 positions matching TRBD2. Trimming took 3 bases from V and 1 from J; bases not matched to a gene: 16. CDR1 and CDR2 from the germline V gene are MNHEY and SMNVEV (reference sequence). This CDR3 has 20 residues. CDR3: CASSLVSGQGTSGRSYEQYF. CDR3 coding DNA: TGTGCCAGCAGTTTGGTATCTGGACAGGGGACTAGCGGGCGATCCTACGAGCAGTACTTC.

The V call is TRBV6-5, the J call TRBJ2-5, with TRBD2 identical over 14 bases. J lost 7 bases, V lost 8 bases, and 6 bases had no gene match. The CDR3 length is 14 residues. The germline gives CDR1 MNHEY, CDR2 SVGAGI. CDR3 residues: CASSGTSGSRTQYF. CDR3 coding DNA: TGTGCCAGCTCCGGGACTAGCGGGAGTCGGACCCAGTACTTC.

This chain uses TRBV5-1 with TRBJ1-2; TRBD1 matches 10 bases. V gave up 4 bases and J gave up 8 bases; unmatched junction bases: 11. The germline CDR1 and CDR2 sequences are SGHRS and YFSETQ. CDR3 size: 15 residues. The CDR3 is CASSETGTGAQGYTF. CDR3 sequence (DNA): TGCGCCAGCAGCGAAACCGGGACAGGGGCGCAGGGCTACACCTTC.